The table lists the clone carrying this TCR beta chain with many counts. Its cognate antigen is unknown. Time point of the sample: sample taken at primary tumor resection. Samples came from 65 to 75 TRACERx patients with untreated early-stage lung cancer. Tumor, nontumor lung or frozen PBMC supplied whole RNA, sequenced without sorting. These data originate in a study of spatial heterogeneity in lung cancer. About the study: Alpha-chain detections were consistently fewer than beta-chain detections among the sequences. Findings and caveats of the study: Tumor TCRs that were ubiquitous and expanded showed up in blood more at resection than follow-up.

TCRdb itself ran the 5' RACE reads through MiXCR, one entry per CDR3 protein. The sample gives more than 7,500 distinct CDR3 sequences, more than 4.5% of which show up once; approximately 30% is in the top ten. The sample here was PBMCs, taken at surgery. This receptor was taken from a male donor with early-stage non-small cell lung cancer.

This chain's CDR3 is CASSLGLAGGETQYF. The DNA of the CDR3 is TGTGCCAGCAGCTTAGGGCTAGCGGGCGGAGAGACCCAGTACTTC. The V and J genes are TRBV7-7 and TRBJ2-5; 8 bases align to TRBD2. Germline assignment: CDR1 SSHAT and CDR2 FNYEAQ (reference sequence). V lost 1 base, J lost 4 bases, and 5 bases stayed unmatched. The length of the CDR3 is 15 residues.